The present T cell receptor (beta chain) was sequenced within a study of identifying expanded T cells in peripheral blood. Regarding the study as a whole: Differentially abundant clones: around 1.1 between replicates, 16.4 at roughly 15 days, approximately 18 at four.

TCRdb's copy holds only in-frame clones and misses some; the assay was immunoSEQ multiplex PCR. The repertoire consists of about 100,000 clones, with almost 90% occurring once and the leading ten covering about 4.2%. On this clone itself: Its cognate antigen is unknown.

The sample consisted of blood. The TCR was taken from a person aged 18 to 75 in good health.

The CDR3 reads CASSQDRVGETQYF. The CDR3 bases are TGTGCCAGCAGCCAAGACAGGGTCGGAGAGACCCAGTACTTC. The rearrangement joins TRBV4-2 to TRBJ2-5, with D possibly matching TRBD1 (5 bases). The germline V gene encodes CDR1 LGHNA and CDR2 YNFKEQ. This CDR3 is 14 amino acids long. Trimming took off 0 bases at V and 4 bases at J, with 9 bases between the two ends.